These T cell receptor beta chains were read from a single sample in a study of T cell responses to AZD1222 COVID-19 vaccine. Produced via immunoSEQ multiplex PCR; TCRdb's table is partial and in-frame only. Altogether about 140,000 clones are present, about 92% being singletons, with the ten largest covering 3% to 4%. Sequencing used peripheral blood, obtained 28 days after the second AZD1222 dose. Receptor source: an adult who received the AZD1222 COVID-19 vaccine. The CDR3 runs from the conserved cysteine through the conserved F or W. The D gene is left open where the match is weak. A clone size is listed for some rows: how often the clone was seen (once, few, many), or a class if it is expanded.

TRBD1,TRBV30,.,TRBJ1-3,14,TGTGCCTGGAGCACAGGGGGCGCTGGAAACACCATATATTTT,CAWSTGGAGNTIYF
.,TRBV4-2,.,TRBJ1-2,15,TGTGCCAGCAGCCAAAAAGTGGAGGGTTCCTATGGCTACACCTTC,CASSQKVEGSYGYTF
.,TRBV2,.,TRBJ2-1,13,TGTGCCAGCAGTGAAGGGCCAGTGTTCATTCAGTTCTTC,CASSEGPVFIQFF
.,TRBV6-5,.,TRBJ2-2,14,TGTGCCAGCAGGAGGCCGCTCGAGACCGGGGAGCTGTTTTTT,CASRRPLETGELFF
TRBD1,TRBV29-1,once,TRBJ2-1,14,TGCAGCGTTGATTTATCTCGGACAGGGGGGGAGCAGTTCTTC,CSVDLSRTGGEQFF
TRBD1,TRBV15,.,TRBJ1-4,21,TGTGCCACCAGCGAAGAAAGCTACAGGGGATTATACTCTGCAACTAATGAAAAACTGTTTTTT,CATSEESYRGLYSATNEKLFF
TRBD1,TRBV29-1,.,TRBJ2-2,14,TGCAGCGTTGCCCGGGACAGGGTAACCGGGGAGCTGTTTTTT,CSVARDRVTGELFF
.,TRBV27,.,TRBJ1-2,15,TGTGCCAGCAGTGCCTCCGGGGGGCGCAACTATGGCTACACCTTC,CASSASGGRNYGYTF
TRBD2,TRBV4-1,.,TRBJ2-7,18,TGCGCCAGCAGCCAAGGCCCGACTAGCGGGAGGGCTGTTCCCGAGCAGTACTTC,CASSQGPTSGRAVPEQYF
.,TRBV29-1,.,TRBJ1-1,16,TGCAGCGTTGCGATCCGGGCCGTGGGGCGGAACACTGAAGCTTTCTTT,CSVAIRAVGRNTEAFF
TRBD1,TRBV28,.,TRBJ1-6,14,TGTGCCAGCAGGGGGGGGACAGGGACTTCACCCCTCCACTTT,CASRGGTGTSPLHF
.,TRBV19,.,TRBJ1-4,17,TGTGCCAGTAGTATAGACTGGACAGTCGCAACTAATGAAAAACTGTTTTTT,CASSIDWTVATNEKLFF
.,TRBV18,.,TRBJ2-7,11,TGTGCCAGCTCACGAGGTTACGAGCAGTACTTC,CASSRGYEQYF
TRBD1,TRBV15,.,TRBJ1-2,17,TGTGCCACCAGCAGAGATGACGGGACAGAAGGGGAGGATGGCTACACCTTC,CATSRDDGTEGEDGYTF
.,TRBV3-1/TRBV3-2,.,TRBJ2-6,19,TGTGCCAGCAGCGTAAGGACGTCCAGAGGGGCCTCTGGGGCCAACGTCCTGACTTTC,CASSVRTSRGASGANVLTF
.,TRBV2,.,TRBJ1-4,14,TGTGCCAGCAGTCGTGGACAGTCCAATGAAAAACTGTTTTTT,CASSRGQSNEKLFF
.,TRBV11-3,once,TRBJ2-5,13,TGTGCCAGCAGCCGGACAAGGAAAGAGACCCAGTACTTC,CASSRTRKETQYF
.,TRBV7-2,.,TRBJ2-3,14,TGTGCCAGCAGCCCGGTCCAGGGCCCAGATACGCAGTATTTT,CASSPVQGPDTQYF
TRBD1,TRBV19,.,TRBJ2-7,14,TGTGCCAGTAGTTCGGCAGGGGGCGCTTACGAGCAGTACTTC,CASSSAGGAYEQYF
TRBD2,TRBV12-5,.,TRBJ2-1,17,TGTGCTAGTGGTTTGGTCACTGGACTAGCGGGAGGCAATGAGCAGTTCTTC,CASGLVTGLAGGNEQFF
.,TRBV6-2/TRBV6-3,.,TRBJ2-1,15,TGTGCCAGCAGTTACTCAGCGACTAGCTACAATGAGCAGTTCTTC,CASSYSATSYNEQFF
TRBD2,TRBV5-1,.,TRBJ2-1,15,TGCGCCAGCAGAAGGACTAGCGGGATGTACAATGAGCAGTTCTTC,CASRRTSGMYNEQFF
TRBD2,TRBV10-3,.,TRBJ2-5,16,TGTGCCATCAGTGATTCGACTAGCGGGAGGAGGGAGACCCAGTACTTC,CAISDSTSGRRETQYF
.,TRBV7-9,.,TRBJ1-1,16,TGTGCCAGCACCCGTGGGGAGGGGGATAGAGACACTGAAGCTTTCTTT,CASTRGEGDRDTEAFF
TRBD2,TRBV15,.,TRBJ2-1,15,TGTGCCACCAGCACGGGGGGACTAGTAGTGGGTGAGCAGTTCTTC,CATSTGGLVVGEQFF